The 5 T cell receptor beta chains given below trace back to one sample, sequenced in a study of cytotoxic CD8 clonotypes in ibrutinib-treated CLL. The repertoire was sequenced with immunoSEQ multiplex PCR; TCRdb's copy has only in-frame clones and lacks some. The sample carries over 45,000 clones, 55% to 65% recorded once. This specimen consisted of PBMCs, obtained after 24 months of ibrutinib treatment. These receptors were obtained from a human donor with chronic lymphocytic leukemia.

The chain joins TRBV19 to TRBJ2-3; 7 positions match TRBD2. The V segment lost 3 bases and the J segment 2 bases; nucleotides outside the gene matches: 8. CDR1 is LNHDA, CDR2 SQIVND, per germline (reference sequence). This CDR3 spans 16 amino acids. CDR3 region: CASSMGGVYNTDTQYF. CDR3 in DNA: TGTGCCAGTAGTATGGGGGGGGTTTATAACACAGATACGCAGTATTTT.

This clone appeared a few times. The CDR3 region is CASRLGLAGSGNEQFF. CDR3 in DNA: TGTGCCAGCAGGCTGGGGCTAGCGGGTTCGGGCAATGAGCAGTTCTTC. This sequence joins TRBV21-1 and TRBJ2-1; the table gives TRBD2 as D, unverified against the DNA. TRBV21-1 is marked as a pseudogene. This CDR3 region has 16 residues.

This clone was observed a single time. The V and J genes are TRBV19 and TRBJ1-1, with D tentatively TRBD1 (6 bases). The CDR3 extends over 13 amino acids. CDR1 is LNHDA, CDR2 SQIVND, per germline (reference sequence). Trimming stripped 4 bases from V and 4 bases from J, with 10 bases between. The CDR3 loop reads CASSTQGGTEAFF. The CDR3 DNA sequence: TGTGCCAGTAGTACACAGGGAGGCACTGAAGCTTTCTTT.

The rearrangement uses TRBV6-5 and TRBJ1-2, with 7 positions matching TRBD1. CDR3 length equals 13 residues. CDR1 is MNHEY and CDR2 is SVGAGI in the germline V gene. Trimming at V came to 7 bases and at J to 3 bases, leaving 5 bases not matched to a gene. The CDR3 nucleotides are TGTGCCAGCAACGTTGACAGGGACTATGGCTACACCTTC. It is translated as CASNVDRDYGYTF.

The rearrangement uses TRBV11-2 and TRBJ2-5; TRBD1 matches 7 bases. V trimming: 1 base; J trimming: 4 bases; junction bases outside the gene matches: 6. CDR1 and CDR2 from the germline V gene are SGHAT and FQNNGV. The CDR3 has 15 residues. DNA for the CDR3: TGTGCCAGCAGCTTAGCAGGGCACAGGGGAGAGACCCAGTACTTC. It translates to CASSLAGHRGETQYF.